Each of the 26 T cell receptor beta chains below was sequenced from the same sample in a study of regulatory T cells in long-lasting Graves disease. As to time point: newly diagnosed GD, antithyroid drugs for less than 3 months. RNA isolated from PBMCs was used to make the TCR library. iRepertoire HTBI primers and Arm-PCR of CDR3 regions built TCR beta libraries. In TCRdb, the multiplex PCR reads were re-called with MiXCR into one record per CDR3 protein. The sample has about 540,000 distinct CDR3 sequences; around an eighth are singletons. In addition, the sample was reused for a study of T cells in Graves' hyperthyroidism and ophthalmopathy.

The sequences come from peripheral blood mononuclear cells (PBMCs), collected at new diagnosis, from a patient treated with antithyroid drugs. The origin of the receptors is a young man with Graves disease.

This clonotype was detected many times. The V and J genes are TRBV5-5 and TRBJ2-1; unclear D gene. Trimming removed 4 bases from V and 8 bases from J, with 7 bases in between. The germline V gene encodes CDR1 SGHKS and CDR2 YYEKEE (reference sequence). This CDR3 contains 11 residues. CDR3: CASSPLHEQFF. DNA for the CDR3: TGTGCCAGCAGCCCATTACATGAGCAGTTCTTC.

This clonotype was detected a few times. V and J are TRBV15 and TRBJ2-1; 12 bases fit TRBD1. This CDR3 is built from 15 residues. Germline V gene data show CDR1 as LNHNV and CDR2 as YYDKDF (reference sequence). J lost 9 bases, V lost 3 bases, and 6 bases had no gene match. The CDR3 DNA reads TGTGCCACCAGCAGTCCGGGACAGGGGGCCGGTGAGCAGTTCTTC. This codes for CATSSPGQGAGEQFF.

This clonotype was observed a few times. The V and J genes are TRBV12-3 or TRBV12-4 and TRBJ2-2; 8 nucleotides match TRBD2. CDR3 length: 14 residues. V shed 3 bases and J 7 bases; nucleotides not matched to a gene: 4. CDR3 in amino acids: CASSFFSGDGELFF. CDR3 DNA: TGTGCCAGCAGTTTCTTTAGCGGGGACGGGGAGCTGTTTTTT.

In regard to this clonotype: Germline is not matched at one junction end, which may reflect a read error. The CDR3 DNA sequence: TGTGCCAGCAGCCTACTCGGGACTAGCGGGAGCCAAGAGGCCCAGTACTTC. Protein: CASSLLGTSGSQEAQYF. This rearrangement joins TRBV27 to TRBJ2-5; 14 bases align to TRBD2. Germline loops: CDR1 MNHEY, CDR2 SMNVEV (reference sequence). The CDR3 spans 17 residues.

This clonotype has at least ten counts. The chain is built from TRBV7-2 and TRBJ2-1, with TRBD2 identical over 7 bases. The CDR3 extends over 14 amino acids. Germline-derived CDR1 and CDR2 are SGHTA and FQGNSA. J was trimmed by 2 bases and V by 7 bases; bases with no gene match: 5. The CDR3 DNA sequence: TGTGCCAGCACCCGGCGGGGGACCTACAATGAGCAGTTCTTC. This encodes CASTRRGTYNEQFF. Filled out from reference TRBV7-2 and TRBJ2-1, the complete variable domain reads GAGVSQSPSNKVTEKGKDVELRCDPISGHTALYWYRQSLGQGLEFLIYFQGNSAPDKSGLPSDRFSAERTGGSVSTLTIQRTQQEDSAVYLCASTRRGTYNEQFFGPGTRLTVL.

There are many counts of this clonotype. The chain uses TRBV20-1 and TRBJ1-1; D is possibly TRBD1 (5 bases). The V end was cut by 6 bases, the J end by 6 bases, with 17 bases between. This CDR3 has 13 residues. In germline, CDR1 is DFQATT, CDR2 SNEGSKA (reference sequence). The CDR3 spells CSAVQGGPSEAFF. The CDR3 DNA sequence: TGCAGTGCGGTTCAGGGCGGTCCCTCTGAAGCTTTCTTT.

There are many counts of this clonotype. V is TRBV5-1 and J is TRBJ2-2; tentatively, D is TRBD1 or TRBD2 (5 bases each). Trimming removed 1 base at V and 4 bases at J, with 8 bases between. CDR3 length: 14 amino acids. Germline CDR1 is SGHRS and CDR2 is YFSETQ. CDR3 sequence reads: CASSLWGSTGELFF. The CDR3 DNA sequence: TGCGCCAGCAGCTTGTGGGGGAGCACCGGGGAGCTGTTTTTT. Based on the CDR3 plus reference TRBV5-1 and TRBJ2-2, the full variable domain is KAGVTQTPRYLIKTRGQQVTLSCSPISGHRSVSWYQQTPGQGLQFLFEYFSETQRNKGNFPGRFSGRQFSNSRSEMNVSTLELGDSALYLCASSLWGSTGELFFGEGSRLTVL.

This clonotype was recorded at least ten times. The chain recombines TRBV29-1 with TRBJ2-5, with 9 bases lining up with TRBD2. Trimming at V came to 5 bases and at J to 9 bases, leaving 10 bases not matched to a gene. The CDR3 has 13 amino acids. The germline CDR1 and CDR2 sequences are SQVTM and ANQGSEA. CDR3 sequence reads: CSVSGGRGLAQYF. The CDR3 DNA is TGCAGCGTTAGCGGGGGGAGAGGGTTGGCCCAGTACTTC.

With regard to this clonotype: This may arise from a read error, as a much more abundant clone is one base away. The chain uses TRBV12-3 or TRBV12-4 and TRBJ2-7; D gene ambiguous. With 5 bases removed from V and 7 bases from J, the gap between germline ends came to 27 bases. The CDR3 sequence is 17 residues long. The CDR3 protein is CASSPTDWAQPYNEQYF. The CDR3 region has the DNA TGTGCCAGCAGTCCCACAGACTGGGCCCAGCCCTACAATGAGCAGTACTTC.

This clonotype was detected many times. The rearrangement uses TRBV29-1 and TRBJ2-7; D is possibly TRBD1 or TRBD2 (5 bases each). V lost 2 bases and J 5 bases, leaving 16 bases between the germline ends. Germline loops: CDR1 SQVTM, CDR2 ANQGSEA. CDR3 length equals 14 residues. The CDR3 is CSVETGTKEDEQYF. CDR3 bases: TGCAGCGTTGAAACCGGGACGAAGGAGGACGAGCAGTACTTC.

This clonotype was counted a single time. This chain uses TRBV27 with TRBJ2-5; 9 bases fit TRBD2. V shed 2 bases, J shed 2 bases, and the junction held 6 bases outside the gene matches. Germline V gene data show CDR1 as MNHEY and CDR2 as SMNVEV (reference sequence). This CDR3 spans 16 amino acids. CDR3 DNA: TGTGCCAGCAGTTTAGCGGGAGGGGCCCTGCAAGAGACCCAGTACTTC. This translates into CASSLAGGALQETQYF.

At least ten counts were recorded for this clonotype. The J gene is TRBJ1-1, the V gene TRBV14; possibly TRBD1 for D (5 bases). The germline gives CDR1 SGHDN, CDR2 FVKESK. The CDR3 is 12 residues long. Trimming took off 1 base at V and 9 bases at J, with 9 bases between the two ends. The CDR3: CASSQVPGKAFF. In DNA form, the CDR3 reads TGTGCCAGCAGCCAAGTGCCAGGGAAAGCTTTCTTT.

Ten or more counts support this clonotype. V usage is TRBV27 and J usage is TRBJ2-3, with TRBD2 matching 14 bases. J gave up 5 bases and V 6 bases, and 1 base lay outside the gene matches. Looked up from germline, CDR1 is MNHEY and CDR2 is SMNVEV (reference sequence). The CDR3 is made up of 14 amino acids. The CDR3 sequence is CASRGLAGVDTQYF. The CDR3 DNA follows: TGTGCCAGCAGGGGACTAGCGGGAGTAGATACGCAGTATTTT.

This clonotype occurred a few times. The chain recombines TRBV6-1 with TRBJ2-7, with 8 bases matching TRBD2. The germline CDR1 and CDR2 sequences are MNHNS and SASEGT. The CDR3 consists of 15 residues. The J segment lost 4 bases and the V segment lost 5 bases, leaving 10 bases of the junction unmatched. CDR3 protein: CASSPTSARSYEQYF. The CDR3 DNA reads as TGTGCCAGCAGTCCGACTAGCGCGAGGAGTTACGAGCAGTACTTC.

This clonotype was seen ten or more times. The chain joins TRBV19 to TRBJ2-7; 10 nucleotides match TRBD1. The V segment lost 9 bases and the J segment 2 bases; nucleotides outside the gene matches: 10. Germline V lookup: CDR1 LNHDA, CDR2 SQIVND (reference sequence). This CDR3 comprises 15 residues. CDR3: CASQPGQGRTYEQYF. The CDR3 DNA sequence: TGTGCCAGCCAGCCGGGACAGGGGAGGACCTACGAGCAGTACTTC.

This clonotype was seen at least ten times. The chain has TRBV27 and TRBJ1-2, with 8 bases that match TRBD1. Germline V lookup: CDR1 MNHEY, CDR2 SMNVEV (reference sequence). Losses at the gene ends were 4 bases for V and 4 bases for J; bases not matched to a gene: 8. This CDR3 contains 15 residues. CDR3 nucleotide sequence: TGTGCCAGCAGTTGGGGTCCGGGACAGGTCTATGGCTACACCTTC. Its protein is CASSWGPGQVYGYTF.

There are many counts of this clonotype. This chain uses TRBV30 with TRBJ1-1; D unclear. The CDR3 covers 14 residues. Trimming took 3 bases from V and 5 from J, leaving 16 bases between them. Germline V gives CDR1 GTSNPN, CDR2 SVGIG (reference sequence). In DNA, the CDR3 is TGTGCCTGGAGGAGAGTTGCGGTTCGAACTGAAGCTTTCTTT. Its translation is CAWRRVAVRTEAFF.

This clonotype occurred many times. CDR3 region: CAWSEISGMGSEQFF. The CDR3 DNA reads as TGTGCCTGGAGCGAGATTAGCGGGATGGGGAGTGAGCAGTTCTTC. This chain links TRBV30 with TRBJ2-1; the match to TRBD2 covers 8 bases. V shed 3 bases, J shed 9 bases, and the junction held 13 bases outside the gene matches. The CDR3 has 15 amino acids. Germline CDR1 GTSNPN, CDR2 SVGIG (reference sequence).

This clonotype has a count of ten or more. This chain links TRBV6-2 or TRBV6-3 with TRBJ2-7, with D possibly being TRBD2 (6 bases). This CDR3 contains 14 residues. CDR1 MNHEY and CDR2 SVGEGT come from the germline V gene. V lost 2 bases to trimming and J lost 0 bases, with 8 bases between them. CDR3 protein: CASSYNGGSYEQYF. The CDR3 DNA is TGTGCCAGCAGTTACAACGGGGGCTCCTACGAGCAGTACTTC.

The V gene is TRBV29-1, the J gene TRBJ2-2; 11 nucleotides agree with TRBD1. Germline V lookup: CDR1 SQVTM, CDR2 ANQGSEA. Trimming took 7 bases from V and 6 from J; bases not matched to a gene: 7. CDR3 length equals 14 residues. The CDR3 here is CSGRDRGSAGELFF. The CDR3 region has the DNA TGCAGCGGCCGGGACAGGGGGTCCGCCGGGGAGCTGTTTTTT.

This clonotype showed up just a few times. The rearrangement uses TRBV10-1 and TRBJ2-1, with D hard to call. V dropped 5 bases and J dropped 4 bases, with 15 bases sitting between them. Looked up from germline, CDR1 is WNHNN and CDR2 is SYGVQD (reference sequence). The CDR3 has 15 amino acids. The CDR3, as DNA: TGCGCCAGCAGTTCGTCCGGGCAGCCTTACAATGAGCAGTTCTTC. This codes for CASSSSGQPYNEQFF.

The gene calls are TRBV5-1 and TRBJ1-1; D gene unclear. The V end was cut by 3 bases, the J end by 3 bases, with 12 bases between. CDR3 length equals 14 residues. Looked up from germline, CDR1 is SGHRS and CDR2 is YFSETQ. CDR3 in DNA: TGCGCCAGCAGCTCTCCCTCGTCGGACACTGAAGCTTTCTTT. Amino acid sequence: CASSSPSSDTEAFF.

This clonotype was detected only a few times. The V and J genes are TRBV6-1 and TRBJ2-4; D not certain. This CDR3 region has 17 residues. Trimming took 3 bases from V and 0 from J, leaving 15 bases between them. Germline V CDR1 and CDR2: MNHNS, SASEGT. CDR3 sequence: CASSEVGQLIAKNIQYF. CDR3 in DNA: TGTGCCAGCAGTGAGGTTGGGCAGCTTATAGCCAAAAACATTCAGTACTTC.

Comments on this clonotype: At one of its ends the junction is not consistent with the germline gene, which may arise from a read error. The V call is TRBV27, the J call TRBJ1-2, with 9 bases that match TRBD1. Germline assignment: CDR1 MNHEY and CDR2 SMNVEV (reference sequence). The CDR3 extends over 16 amino acids. DNA of the CDR3: TGTGCCAGCAGTTTAAACGGACAGGGGCGAGGCTATGACTACACCTTC. As protein: CASSLNGQGRGYDYTF.

This clonotype was seen at least ten times. This chain connects TRBV11-2 to TRBJ2-7, with 8 nucleotides matching TRBD2. V was clipped by 2 bases and J by 5 bases; unmatched bases: 5. Germline CDR1 and CDR2: SGHAT and FQNNGV. CDR3 size: 14 residues. The CDR3 loop reads CASSLLLAEHEQYF. The CDR3 DNA follows: TGTGCCAGCAGCTTACTACTAGCGGAGCACGAGCAGTACTTC.

This sequence joins TRBV19 and TRBJ2-5, with D perhaps TRBD1 (6 bases). The CDR3 has 14 amino acids. Germline CDR1 is LNHDA and CDR2 is SQIVND (reference sequence). V lost 3 bases and J lost 5, with 13 bases in between. CDR3 in amino acids: CASSISQGGETQYF. The CDR3 DNA follows: TGTGCCAGTAGTATTTCACAGGGCGGGGAGACCCAGTACTTC.